The sequence of this T cell receptor (beta chain) was determined in a study of blood T cells in healthy people across ages. This CDR3 is 13 amino acids long. Germline CDR1 and CDR2: LGHNT and FRNRAP. A J-beta primer mix and a sample-barcoded 5' primer were used in a second PCR of about 7 to 12 cycles. TCRdb passed the 5' RACE reads through MiXCR, listing each CDR3 protein once. There are fewer than 650,000 distinct CDR3 sequences in the sample; roughly a quarter occur only once, and about 3.9% lies in the top ten. This sample also belongs to another study, concerning T cells of mothers and their children.

The sequenced material came from blood. The receptor was isolated from a boy aged 2-9 years in good health. The chain combines TRBV12-5 with TRBJ2-5, with no clear D. The assigned J gene may be wrong: the sequence end matches TRBJ2-1 better. CDR3 protein: CASGLVTFNEQFF. DNA for the CDR3: TGTGCTAGTGGTTTGGTAACTTTTAATGAGCAGTTCTTC.